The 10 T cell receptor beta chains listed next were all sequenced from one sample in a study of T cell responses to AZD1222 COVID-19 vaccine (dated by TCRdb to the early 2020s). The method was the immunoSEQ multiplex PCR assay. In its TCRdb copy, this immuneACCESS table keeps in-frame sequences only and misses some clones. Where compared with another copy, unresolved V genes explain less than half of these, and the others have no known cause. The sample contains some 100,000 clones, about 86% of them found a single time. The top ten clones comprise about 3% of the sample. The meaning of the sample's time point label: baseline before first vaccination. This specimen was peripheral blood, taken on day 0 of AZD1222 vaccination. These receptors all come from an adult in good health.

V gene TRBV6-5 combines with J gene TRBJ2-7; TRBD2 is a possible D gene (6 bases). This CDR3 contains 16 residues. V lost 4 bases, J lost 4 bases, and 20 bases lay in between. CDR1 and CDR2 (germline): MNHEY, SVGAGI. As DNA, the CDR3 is TGTGCCAGCAGTTCCCAAGGGACTTGGATGTCGTACGAGCAGTACTTC. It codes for CASSSQGTWMSYEQYF.

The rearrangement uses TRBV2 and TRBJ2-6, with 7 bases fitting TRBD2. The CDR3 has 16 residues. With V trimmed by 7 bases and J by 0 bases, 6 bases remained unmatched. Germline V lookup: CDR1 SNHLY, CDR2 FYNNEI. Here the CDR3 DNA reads TGTGCCAGCAAGGGCGGGGGAGACTCTGGGGCCAACGTCCTGACTTTC. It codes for CASKGGGDSGANVLTF.

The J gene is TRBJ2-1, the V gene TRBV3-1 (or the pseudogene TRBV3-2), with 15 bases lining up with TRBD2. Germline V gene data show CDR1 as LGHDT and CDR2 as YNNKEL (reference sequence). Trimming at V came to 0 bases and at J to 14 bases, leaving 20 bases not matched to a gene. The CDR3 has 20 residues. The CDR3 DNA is TGTGCCAGCAGCCAAGAAGGGACTAGCGGGGGGAACAATCCGCGCAGAGCGGAGTTCTTC. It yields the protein CASSQEGTSGGNNPRRAEFF.

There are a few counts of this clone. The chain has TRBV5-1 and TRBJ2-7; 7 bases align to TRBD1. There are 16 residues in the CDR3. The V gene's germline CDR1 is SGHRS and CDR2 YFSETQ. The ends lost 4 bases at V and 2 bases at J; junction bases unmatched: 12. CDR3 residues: CASSPRQGMGTYEQYF. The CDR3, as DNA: TGCGCCAGCAGCCCCAGACAGGGAATGGGGACCTACGAGCAGTACTTC.

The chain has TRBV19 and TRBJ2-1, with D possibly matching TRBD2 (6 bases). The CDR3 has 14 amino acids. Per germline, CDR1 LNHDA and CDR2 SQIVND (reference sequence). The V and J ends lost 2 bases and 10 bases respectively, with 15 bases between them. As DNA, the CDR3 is TGTGCCAGTAGTATAACGTCAGGAGGGTTGGAGCAGTTCTTC. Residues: CASSITSGGLEQFF.

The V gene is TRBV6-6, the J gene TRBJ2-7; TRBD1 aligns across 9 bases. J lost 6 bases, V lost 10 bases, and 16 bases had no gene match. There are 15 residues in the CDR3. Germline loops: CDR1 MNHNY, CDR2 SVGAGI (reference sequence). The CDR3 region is CAISNRDRALSEQYF. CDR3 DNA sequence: TGTGCCATCTCAAACCGGGACAGGGCTTTATCCGAGCAGTACTTC.

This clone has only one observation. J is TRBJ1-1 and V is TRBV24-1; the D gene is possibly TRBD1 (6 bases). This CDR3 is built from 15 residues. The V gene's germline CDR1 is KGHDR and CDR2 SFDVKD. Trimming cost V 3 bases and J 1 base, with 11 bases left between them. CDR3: CATSDAGGPNTEAFF. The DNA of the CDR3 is TGTGCCACCAGTGATGCTGGGGGCCCGAACACTGAAGCTTTCTTT.

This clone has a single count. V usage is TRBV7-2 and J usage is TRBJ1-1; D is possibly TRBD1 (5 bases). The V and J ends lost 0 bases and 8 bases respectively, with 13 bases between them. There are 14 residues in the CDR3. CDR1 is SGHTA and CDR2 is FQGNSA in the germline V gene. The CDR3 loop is CASSLARGEGEAFF. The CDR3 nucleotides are TGTGCCAGCAGCTTAGCGCGGGGGGAGGGCGAAGCTTTCTTT.

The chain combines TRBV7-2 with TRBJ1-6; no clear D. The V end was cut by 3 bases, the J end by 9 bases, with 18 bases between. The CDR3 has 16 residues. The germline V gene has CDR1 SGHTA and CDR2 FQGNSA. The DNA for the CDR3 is TGTGCCAGCAGCTTGAGGTCCACGGGGTTTGTTTCACCCCTCCACTTT. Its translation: CASSLRSTGFVSPLHF.

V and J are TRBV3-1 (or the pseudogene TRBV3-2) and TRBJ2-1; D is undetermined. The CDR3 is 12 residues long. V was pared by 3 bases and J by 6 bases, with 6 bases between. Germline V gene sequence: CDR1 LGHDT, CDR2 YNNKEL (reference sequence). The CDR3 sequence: CASSHVGNEQFF. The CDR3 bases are TGTGCCAGCAGCCACGTAGGCAATGAGCAGTTCTTC.